This T cell receptor (beta chain) emerged from a study of spatial heterogeneity in lung cancer. V was pared by 2 bases and J by 4 bases, with 18 bases of the junction left unmatched. Germline V lookup: CDR1 SEHNR, CDR2 FQNEAQ (reference sequence). The CDR3 contains 19 residues. This clonotype occurred many times. Specified time point: blood at routine non-recurrence follow-up after resection. From tumor, nontumor lung or frozen PBMC, whole RNA was taken unsorted for sequencing. TCRdb independently ran MiXCR on the 5' RACE reads; one entry per CDR3 protein. In the table there are some 54,000 distinct CDR3 sequences, roughly 7.4% of which are singletons.

This TCR was recovered from a female donor with early-stage non-small cell lung cancer. The material was PBMCs, obtained at follow-up. The chain is built from TRBV7-9 and TRBJ2-3; 7 bases match TRBD1. The CDR3 loop reads CASSLIWARTGGDADTQYF. The DNA for the CDR3 is TGTGCCAGCAGCTTAATTTGGGCCAGGACAGGAGGCGACGCAGATACGCAGTATTTT.